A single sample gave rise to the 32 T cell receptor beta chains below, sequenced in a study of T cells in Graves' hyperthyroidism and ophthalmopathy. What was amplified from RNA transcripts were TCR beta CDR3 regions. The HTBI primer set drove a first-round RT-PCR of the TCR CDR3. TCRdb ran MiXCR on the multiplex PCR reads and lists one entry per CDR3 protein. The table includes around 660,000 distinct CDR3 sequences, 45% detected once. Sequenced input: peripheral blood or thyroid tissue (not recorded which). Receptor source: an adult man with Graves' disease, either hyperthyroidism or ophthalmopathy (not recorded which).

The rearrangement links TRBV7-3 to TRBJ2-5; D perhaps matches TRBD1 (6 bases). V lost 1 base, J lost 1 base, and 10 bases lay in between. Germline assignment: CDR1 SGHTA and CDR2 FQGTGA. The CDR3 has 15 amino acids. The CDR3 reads CASSLRPDSQETQYF. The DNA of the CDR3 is TGTGCCAGCAGCTTAAGGCCGGACAGCCAAGAGACCCAGTACTTC.

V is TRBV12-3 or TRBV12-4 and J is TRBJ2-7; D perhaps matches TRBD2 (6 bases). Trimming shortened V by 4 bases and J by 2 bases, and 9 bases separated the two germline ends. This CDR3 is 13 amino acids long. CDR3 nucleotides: TGTGCCAGCAGTTGGAGGGCCCCCTACGAGCAGTACTTC. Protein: CASSWRAPYEQYF.

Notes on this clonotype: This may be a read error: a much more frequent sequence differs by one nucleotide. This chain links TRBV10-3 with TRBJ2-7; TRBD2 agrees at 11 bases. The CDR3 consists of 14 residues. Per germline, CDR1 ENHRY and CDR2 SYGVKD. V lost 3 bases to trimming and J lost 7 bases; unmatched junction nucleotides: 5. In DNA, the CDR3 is TGTGCCATCAGTGAACTAGCGGGGGTGAGGGAGCAGTACTTC. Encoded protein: CAISELAGVREQYF.

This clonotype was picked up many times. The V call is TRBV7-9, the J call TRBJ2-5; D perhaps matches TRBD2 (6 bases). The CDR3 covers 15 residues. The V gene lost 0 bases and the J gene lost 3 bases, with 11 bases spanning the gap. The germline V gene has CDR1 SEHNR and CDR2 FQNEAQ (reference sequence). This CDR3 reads CASSLAVAGKETQYF. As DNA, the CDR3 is TGTGCCAGCAGCTTAGCTGTTGCGGGAAAAGAGACCCAGTACTTC. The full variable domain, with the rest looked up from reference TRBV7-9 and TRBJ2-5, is DTGVSQNPRHKITKRGQNVTFRCDPISEHNRLYWYRQTLGQGPEFLTYFQNEAQLEKSRLLSDRFSAERPKGSFSTLEIQRTEQGDSAMYLCASSLAVAGKETQYFGPGTRLLVL.

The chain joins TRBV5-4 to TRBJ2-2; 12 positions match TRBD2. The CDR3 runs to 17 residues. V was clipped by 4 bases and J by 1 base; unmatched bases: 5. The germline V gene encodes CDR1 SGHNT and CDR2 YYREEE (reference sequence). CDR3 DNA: TGTGCCAGCAGCCCGGGGGGACTAGCGGGGAACACCGGGGAGCTGTTTTTT. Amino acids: CASSPGGLAGNTGELFF. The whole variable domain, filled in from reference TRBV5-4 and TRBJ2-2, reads ETGVTQSPTHLIKTRGQQVTLRCSSQSGHNTVSWYQQALGQGPQFIFQYYREEENGRGNFPPRFSGLQFPNYSSELNVNALELDDSALYLCASSPGGLAGNTGELFFGEGSRLTVL.

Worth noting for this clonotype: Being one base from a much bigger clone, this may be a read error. DNA for the CDR3: TGTGCCACCAGTGATTCTGGACTAGCGGGAGGGCTTAGGACCGGGGAGCTGTTTTTT. This codes for CATSDSGLAGGLRTGELFF. The rearrangement links TRBV24-1 to TRBJ2-2; 15 bases align to TRBD2. CDR3 length: 19 amino acids. V shed 2 bases, J shed 5 bases, and the junction held 8 bases outside the gene matches. Germline CDR1 and CDR2: KGHDR and SFDVKD.

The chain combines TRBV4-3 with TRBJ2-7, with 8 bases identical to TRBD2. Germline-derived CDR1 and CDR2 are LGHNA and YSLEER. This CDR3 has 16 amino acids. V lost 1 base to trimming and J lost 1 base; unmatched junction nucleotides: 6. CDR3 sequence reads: CASSQAGGRRSYEQYF. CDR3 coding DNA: TGCGCCAGCAGCCAAGCGGGGGGGCGCAGGTCCTACGAGCAGTACTTC.

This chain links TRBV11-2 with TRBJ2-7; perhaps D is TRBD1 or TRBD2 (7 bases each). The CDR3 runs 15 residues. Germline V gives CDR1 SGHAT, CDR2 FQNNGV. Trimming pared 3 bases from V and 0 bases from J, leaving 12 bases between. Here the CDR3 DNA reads TGTGCCAGCAGCTTGGGGGGGGACAGCTCCTACGAGCAGTACTTC. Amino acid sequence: CASSLGGDSSYEQYF.

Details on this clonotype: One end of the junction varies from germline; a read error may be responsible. The CDR3 protein is CASSVKGGSTEAFF. The CDR3 bases are TGCGCCAGCAGCGTGAAGGGGGGCAGCACTGAAGCTTTCTTT. J is TRBJ1-1 and V is TRBV5-5; perhaps TRBD1 as D (6 bases). The CDR3 has 14 residues. Per the germline V gene, CDR1 is SGHKS and CDR2 is YYEKEE (reference sequence).

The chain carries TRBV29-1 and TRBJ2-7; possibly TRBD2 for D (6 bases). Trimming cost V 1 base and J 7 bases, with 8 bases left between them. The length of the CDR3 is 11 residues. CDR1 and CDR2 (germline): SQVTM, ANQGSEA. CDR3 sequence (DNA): TGCAGCGTTGAAGGCGGGGTTGAGCAGTACTTC. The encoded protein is CSVEGGVEQYF.

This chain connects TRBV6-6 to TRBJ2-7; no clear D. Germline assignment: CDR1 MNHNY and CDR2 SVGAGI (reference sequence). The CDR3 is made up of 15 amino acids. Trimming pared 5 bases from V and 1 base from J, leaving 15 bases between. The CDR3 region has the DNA TGTGCCAGCAGTGAAGTACGCAGACTTTCCTACGAGCAGTACTTC. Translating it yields CASSEVRRLSYEQYF.

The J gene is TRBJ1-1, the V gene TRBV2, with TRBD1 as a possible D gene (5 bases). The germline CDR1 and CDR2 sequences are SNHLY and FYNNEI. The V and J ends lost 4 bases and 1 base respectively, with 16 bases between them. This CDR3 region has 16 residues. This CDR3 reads CASSGGTGLRNTEAFF. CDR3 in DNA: TGTGCCAGCAGTGGAGGGACGGGCCTCAGGAACACTGAAGCTTTCTTT.

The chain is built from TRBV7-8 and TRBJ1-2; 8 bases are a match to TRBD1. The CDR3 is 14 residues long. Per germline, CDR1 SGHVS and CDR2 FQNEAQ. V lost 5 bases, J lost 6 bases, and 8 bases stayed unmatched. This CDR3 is CASSDTGTGDGYTF. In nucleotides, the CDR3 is TGTGCCAGCAGCGACACCGGGACAGGAGATGGCTACACCTTC. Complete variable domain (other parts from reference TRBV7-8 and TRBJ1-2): GAGVSQSPRYKVAKRGQDVALRCDPISGHVSLFWYQQALGQGPEFLTYFQNEAQLDKSGLPSDRFFAERPEGSVSTLKIQRTQQEDSAVYLCASSDTGTGDGYTFGSGTRLTVV.

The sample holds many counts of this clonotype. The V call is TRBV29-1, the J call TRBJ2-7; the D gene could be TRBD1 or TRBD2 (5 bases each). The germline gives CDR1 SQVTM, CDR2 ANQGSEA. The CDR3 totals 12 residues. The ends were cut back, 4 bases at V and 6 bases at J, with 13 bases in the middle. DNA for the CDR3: TGCAGCGTTGCTCAGGGAAGCGGCGAGCAGTACTTC. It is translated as CSVAQGSGEQYF.

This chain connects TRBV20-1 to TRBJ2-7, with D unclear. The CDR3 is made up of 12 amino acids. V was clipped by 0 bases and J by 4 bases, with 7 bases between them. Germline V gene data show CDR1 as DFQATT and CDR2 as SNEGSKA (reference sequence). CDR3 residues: CSARDGQYEQYF. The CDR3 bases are TGCAGTGCTAGAGATGGGCAGTACGAGCAGTACTTC.

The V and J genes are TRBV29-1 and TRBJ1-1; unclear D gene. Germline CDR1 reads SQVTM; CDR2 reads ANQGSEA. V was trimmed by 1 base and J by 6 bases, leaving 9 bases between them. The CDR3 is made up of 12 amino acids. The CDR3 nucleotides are TGCAGCGTTGAAGTTCGGGGTTCTGAAGCTTTCTTT. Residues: CSVEVRGSEAFF.

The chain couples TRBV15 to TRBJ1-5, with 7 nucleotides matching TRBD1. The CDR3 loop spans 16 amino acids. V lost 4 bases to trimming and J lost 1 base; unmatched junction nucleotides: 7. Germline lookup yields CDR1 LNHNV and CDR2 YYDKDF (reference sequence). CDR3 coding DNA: TGTGCCACCAGCAAGGGGGCAAGTGACAGCAATCAGCCCCAGCATTTT. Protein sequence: CATSKGASDSNQPQHF.

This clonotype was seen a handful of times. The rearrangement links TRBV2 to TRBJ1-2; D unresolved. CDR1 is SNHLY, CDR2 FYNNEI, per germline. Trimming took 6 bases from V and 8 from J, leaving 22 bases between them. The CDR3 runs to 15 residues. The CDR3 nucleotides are TGTGCCAGCAGCCCCACTACGGGTCTCAAGAGGGGCTACACCTTC. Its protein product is CASSPTTGLKRGYTF.

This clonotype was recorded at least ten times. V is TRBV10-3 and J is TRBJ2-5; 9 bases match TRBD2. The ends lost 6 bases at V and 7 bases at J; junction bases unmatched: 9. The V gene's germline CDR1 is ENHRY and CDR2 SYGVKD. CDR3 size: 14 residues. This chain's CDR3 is CAISLLAGQGTQYF. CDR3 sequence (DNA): TGTGCCATCAGCTTACTAGCGGGTCAGGGGACCCAGTACTTC.

CDR3 sequence reads: CASVGIPTHFEAFF. The CDR3 DNA is TGTGCCAGCGTTGGGATACCGACCCACTTCGAAGCTTTCTTT. J is TRBJ1-1 and V is TRBV25-1; D gene uncertain. From germline, CDR1 is MGHDK and CDR2 SYGVNS. The CDR3 contains 14 residues. V gave up 8 bases and J gave up 8 bases, with 21 bases separating them.

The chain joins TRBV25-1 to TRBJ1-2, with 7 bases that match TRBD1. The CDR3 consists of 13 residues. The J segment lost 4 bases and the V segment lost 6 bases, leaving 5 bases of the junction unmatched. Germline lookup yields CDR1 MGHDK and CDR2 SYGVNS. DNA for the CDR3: TGTGCCAGCAGGATAACAGGGGTCTATGGCTACACCTTC. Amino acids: CASRITGVYGYTF.

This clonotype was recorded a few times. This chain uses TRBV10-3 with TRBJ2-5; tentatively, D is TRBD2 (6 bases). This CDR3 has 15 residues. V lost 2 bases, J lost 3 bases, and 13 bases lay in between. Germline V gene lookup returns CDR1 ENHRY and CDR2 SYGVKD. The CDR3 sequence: CAISERRRVKETQYF. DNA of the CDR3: TGTGCCATCAGTGAGAGGAGGAGGGTGAAAGAGACCCAGTACTTC.

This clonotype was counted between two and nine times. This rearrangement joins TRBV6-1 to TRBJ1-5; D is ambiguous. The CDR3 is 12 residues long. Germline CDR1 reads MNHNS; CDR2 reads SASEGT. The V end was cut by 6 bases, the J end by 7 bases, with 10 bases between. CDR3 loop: CASRDSPQPQHF. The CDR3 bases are TGTGCCAGCAGGGACTCCCCCCAGCCCCAGCATTTT.

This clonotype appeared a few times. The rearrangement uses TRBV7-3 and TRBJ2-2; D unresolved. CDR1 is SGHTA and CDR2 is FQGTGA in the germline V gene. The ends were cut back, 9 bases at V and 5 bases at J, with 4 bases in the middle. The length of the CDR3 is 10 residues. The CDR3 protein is CARGTGELFF. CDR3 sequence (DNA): TGTGCCAGGGGGACCGGGGAGCTGTTTTTT.

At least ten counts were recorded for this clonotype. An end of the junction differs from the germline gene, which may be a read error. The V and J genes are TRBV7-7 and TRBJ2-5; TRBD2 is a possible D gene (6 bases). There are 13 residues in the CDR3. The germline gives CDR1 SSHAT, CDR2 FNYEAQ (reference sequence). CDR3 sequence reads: CASSPLASETQYF. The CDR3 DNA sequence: TGTGCTAGCAGCCCCCTAGCGTCGGAGACCCAGTACTTC. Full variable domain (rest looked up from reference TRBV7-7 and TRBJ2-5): GAGVSQSPRYKVTKRGQDVTLRCDPISSHATLYWYQQALGQGPEFLTYFNYEAQPDKSGLPSDRFSAERPEGSISTLTIQRTEQRDSAMYRCASSPLASETQYFGPGTRLLVL.

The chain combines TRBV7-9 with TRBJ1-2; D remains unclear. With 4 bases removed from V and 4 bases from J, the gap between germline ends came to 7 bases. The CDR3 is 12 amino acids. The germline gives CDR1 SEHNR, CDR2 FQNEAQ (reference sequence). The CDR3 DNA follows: TGTGCCAGCAGCTCAGAAGCCTATGGCTACACCTTC. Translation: CASSSEAYGYTF.

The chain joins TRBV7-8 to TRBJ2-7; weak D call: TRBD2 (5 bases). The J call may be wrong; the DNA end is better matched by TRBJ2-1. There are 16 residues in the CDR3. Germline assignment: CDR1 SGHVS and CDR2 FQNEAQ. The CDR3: CASSLDPRGSYNEQFF. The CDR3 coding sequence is TGTGCCAGCAGCTTAGACCCCCGGGGATCCTACAATGAGCAGTTCTTC.

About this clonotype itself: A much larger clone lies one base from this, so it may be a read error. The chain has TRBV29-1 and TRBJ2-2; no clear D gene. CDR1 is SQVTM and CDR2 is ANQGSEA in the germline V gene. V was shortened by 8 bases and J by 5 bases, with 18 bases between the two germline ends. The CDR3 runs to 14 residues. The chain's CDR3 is CSIRLQVATGELFF. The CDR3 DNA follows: TGCAGCATTCGACTCCAGGTTGCGACCGGGGAGCTGTTTTTT.

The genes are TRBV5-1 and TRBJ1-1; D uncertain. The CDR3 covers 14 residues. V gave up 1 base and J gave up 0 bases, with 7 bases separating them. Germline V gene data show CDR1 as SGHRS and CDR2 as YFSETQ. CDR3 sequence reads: CASSLISLNTEAFF. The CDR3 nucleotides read TGCGCCAGCAGCTTGATCAGCTTGAACACTGAAGCTTTCTTT.

CDR3: CASSDPGTGVLEQYF. As DNA, the CDR3 is TGTGCCAGCAGCGATCCCGGGACAGGGGTCCTCGAGCAGTACTTC. J is TRBJ2-7 and V is TRBV12-3 or TRBV12-4, with 10 nucleotides matching TRBD1. Trimming took 6 bases from V and 6 from J; bases not matched to a gene: 11. The CDR3 is 15 residues long.

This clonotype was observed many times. This CDR3 reads CSARDLTWDHSPLHF. CDR3 in DNA: TGCAGTGCTAGAGATCTGACGTGGGATCATTCACCCCTCCACTTT. The V call is TRBV20-1, the J call TRBJ1-6; D not resolved. V was cut by 0 bases and J by 8 bases, with 14 bases left in between. Looked up from germline, CDR1 is DFQATT and CDR2 is SNEGSKA (reference sequence). This CDR3 has 15 amino acids.

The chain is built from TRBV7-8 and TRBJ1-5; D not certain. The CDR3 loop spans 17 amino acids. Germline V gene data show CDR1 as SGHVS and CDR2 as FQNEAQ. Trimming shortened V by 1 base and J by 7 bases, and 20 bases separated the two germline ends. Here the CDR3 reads CASSLGFEGPHAQPQHF. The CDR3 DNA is TGTGCCAGCAGCTTAGGCTTCGAGGGTCCCCACGCCCAGCCCCAGCATTTT.